These 23 T cell receptor beta chains were all obtained from the same sample, sequenced in a study of T cell responses to AZD1222 COVID-19 vaccine (dated by TCRdb to the early 2020s). This specimen's time point label, interpreted: baseline before first vaccination. The library relied on the immunoSEQ multiplex PCR assay. This is the immuneACCESS table as TCRdb keeps it, with only in-frame sequences that have V and J called. A part of the clones is gone; compared with another copy, unresolved V genes explain less than half, and the rest is unexplained. The sample table lists more than 95,000 clones, about 89% of them with a count of one. The top ten clonotypes cover around a quarter of the sample. The sequencing used peripheral blood, collected on day 0 of AZD1222 vaccination. These TCRs come from an adult in good health.

The chain has TRBV7-2 and TRBJ2-2; D is perhaps TRBD2 (5 bases). V dropped 8 bases and J dropped 2 bases, with 15 bases sitting between them. Germline V lookup: CDR1 SGHTA, CDR2 FQGNSA. This CDR3 is 15 amino acids long. The CDR3 sequence: CASSPGIQNTGELFF. The CDR3, as DNA: TGTGCCAGCTCCCCGGGGATTCAAAACACCGGGGAGCTGTTTTTT.

The chain is built from TRBV30 and TRBJ2-3; no reliable D call. Trimming took 3 bases from V and 6 from J, leaving 4 bases between them. The CDR3 is 10 amino acids. Per germline, CDR1 GTSNPN and CDR2 SVGIG (reference sequence). In DNA form, the CDR3 reads TGTGCCTGGAGCCTGGATACGCAGTATTTT. Translated, it gives CAWSLDTQYF.

The V call is TRBV18, the J call TRBJ1-3; 7 positions agree with TRBD1. V lost 5 bases to trimming and J lost 0 bases; unmatched junction nucleotides: 7. The CDR3 runs to 16 residues. CDR1 and CDR2 from the germline V gene are KGHSH and LQKENI. CDR3 nucleotides: TGTGCCAGCTCAAAGGACAGGATTATCTCTGGAAACACCATATATTTT. Translation gives CASSKDRIISGNTIYF.

This chain connects TRBV28 to TRBJ2-1; TRBD1 matches 9 bases. The CDR3 totals 16 residues. Germline V CDR1 and CDR2: MDHEN, SYDVKM. Germline trimming cut 2 bases from V and 5 bases from J; bases unmatched to any gene: 7. DNA of the CDR3: TGTGCCAGCAGTTTACCTGGGACAGGGAGCGACAATGAGCAGTTCTTC. Its protein is CASSLPGTGSDNEQFF.

This sequence joins TRBV7-9 and TRBJ1-2; D is unclear. The CDR3 extends over 15 amino acids. Trimming left V 1 base short and J 8 bases short, with 17 bases between. The germline CDR1 and CDR2 sequences are SEHNR and FQNEAQ (reference sequence). DNA of the CDR3: TGTGCCAGCAGCTTAGGGTCGGAGGGCGTCGGGGGCTACACCTTC. Protein product: CASSLGSEGVGGYTF.

The chain couples TRBV6-5 to TRBJ2-7; TRBD2 matches at 8 bases. Germline CDR1 is MNHEY and CDR2 is SVGAGI. The CDR3 length is 16 residues. The V and J ends lost 2 bases and 0 bases, in that order; junction bases with no gene match: 6. The CDR3 nucleotides are TGTGCCAGCAGTTACCGGTCTAGCGGGCCCTCCTACGAGCAGTACTTC. Translated, it gives CASSYRSSGPSYEQYF.

V is TRBV24-1 and J is TRBJ1-5; tentative D call: TRBD1 (5 bases). The CDR3 covers 14 residues. The germline V gene has CDR1 KGHDR and CDR2 SFDVKD. The V gene lost 4 bases and the J gene lost 9 bases, with 15 bases spanning the gap. The CDR3 sequence: CATSEHGTVRPQHF. CDR3 sequence (DNA): TGTGCCACCAGTGAGCACGGGACCGTCAGGCCCCAGCATTTT.

The chain employs TRBV5-1 and TRBJ2-5; tentatively, D is TRBD2 (5 bases). Trimming took 0 bases from V and 9 from J, leaving 6 bases between them. Germline V gene data show CDR1 as SGHRS and CDR2 as YFSETQ. CDR3 size: 11 residues. The chain's CDR3 is CASSLEGAQYF. The DNA of the CDR3 is TGCGCCAGCAGCTTGGAGGGAGCCCAGTACTTC. The variable domain in full, with the rest retrieved from reference TRBV5-1 and TRBJ2-5, is KAGVTQTPRYLIKTRGQQVTLSCSPISGHRSVSWYQQTPGQGLQFLFEYFSETQRNKGNFPGRFSGRQFSNSRSEMNVSTLELGDSALYLCASSLEGAQYFGPGTRLLVL.

This clone appeared a single time. The chain combines TRBV4-2 with TRBJ2-3; TRBD2 agrees at 7 bases. This CDR3 has 17 amino acids. The V gene's germline CDR1 is LGHNA and CDR2 YNFKEQ. The trim removed 1 base at V and 0 bases at J, leaving 7 bases unmatched. The CDR3: CASSQAGLAASTDTQYF. For the CDR3, the DNA is TGTGCCAGCAGCCAAGCCGGCCTAGCGGCTAGCACAGATACGCAGTATTTT.

Written as DNA, the CDR3 is TGTGCCAGCAGCTTAGGTCTAGGCAGGGGGCAGGGTGGCTACACCTTC. Protein sequence: CASSLGLGRGQGGYTF. The chain links TRBV7-8 to TRBJ1-2; 8 bases are a match to TRBD1. The trim removed 1 base at V and 7 bases at J, leaving 11 bases unmatched. CDR3 size: 16 residues. Germline V CDR1 and CDR2: SGHVS, FQNEAQ.

V is TRBV19 and J is TRBJ2-3, with D perhaps TRBD1 or TRBD2 (5 bases each). CDR1 and CDR2 (germline): LNHDA, SQIVND (reference sequence). The CDR3 spans 11 residues. The ends were cut back, 7 bases at V and 9 bases at J, with 11 bases in the middle. In nucleotides, the CDR3 is TGTGCCAGTACTTTGGGGGACACGCAGTATTTT. It translates to CASTLGDTQYF.

The chain recombines TRBV3-1 (or the pseudogene TRBV3-2) with TRBJ2-7; 7 nucleotides line up with TRBD1. The V segment lost 4 bases and the J segment 5 bases; nucleotides outside the gene matches: 5. Germline CDR1 and CDR2: LGHDT and YNNKEL (reference sequence). This CDR3 spans 13 amino acids. CDR3 amino acids: CASSRWDSHEQYF. CDR3 nucleotide sequence: TGTGCCAGCAGCCGCTGGGACAGTCACGAGCAGTACTTC.

The genes are TRBV18 and TRBJ2-7; D is uncertain. Trimming took 0 bases from V and 1 from J, leaving 10 bases between them. Germline-derived CDR1 and CDR2 are KGHSH and LQKENI. The CDR3 length is 15 residues. This chain's CDR3 is CASSPPARASYEQYF. The CDR3, as DNA: TGTGCCAGCTCACCACCAGCAAGGGCGTCCTACGAGCAGTACTTC.

CDR3: CASSLQNIEGTEAFF. In DNA form, the CDR3 reads TGTGCCAGCAGCTTACAGAATATTGAGGGGACTGAAGCTTTCTTT. This chain uses TRBV11-2 with TRBJ1-1, with D perhaps TRBD1 (5 bases). The length of the CDR3 is 15 residues. V shed 2 bases and J shed 5 bases, with 15 bases lying between them. CDR1 and CDR2 (germline): SGHAT, FQNNGV.

The V and J genes are TRBV28 and TRBJ1-1; perhaps TRBD1 as D (6 bases). CDR1 is MDHEN, CDR2 SYDVKM, per germline. CDR3 length: 14 amino acids. Trimming shortened V by 6 bases and J by 5 bases, and 16 bases separated the two germline ends. The CDR3 region has the DNA TGTGCCAGCAGCTATAACAGGGATTGGACTGAAGCTTTCTTT. As protein: CASSYNRDWTEAFF.

The rearrangement links TRBV19 to TRBJ2-1, with TRBD2 matching over 10 bases. J was trimmed by 14 bases and V by 4 bases; bases with no gene match: 5. CDR3 length: 12 amino acids. Germline assignment: CDR1 LNHDA and CDR2 SQIVND (reference sequence). The CDR3, as DNA: TGTGCCAGTAGTACGAGCGGGAGGGTTGAGTTCTTC. Translating it yields CASSTSGRVEFF.

V is TRBV6-1 and J is TRBJ1-6; D is uncertain. The CDR3 consists of 15 residues. With 1 base removed from V and 3 bases from J, the gap between germline ends came to 7 bases. Germline V gene data show CDR1 as MNHNS and CDR2 as SASEGT. In DNA form, the CDR3 reads TGTGCCAGCAGTGAAGGGGCGGGCTATAATTCACCCCTCCACTTT. Translation gives CASSEGAGYNSPLHF.

This clone was observed a few times. The chain is built from TRBV3-1 (or the pseudogene TRBV3-2) and TRBJ1-2, with a possible D match to TRBD1 (6 bases). The CDR3 has 13 amino acids. Trimming removed 3 bases from V and 4 bases from J, with 9 bases in between. Germline CDR1 and CDR2: LGHDT and YNNKEL (reference sequence). The CDR3 protein is CASSQTGGYGYTF. The CDR3 DNA is TGTGCCAGCAGCCAGACAGGAGGCTATGGCTACACCTTC.

The rearrangement joins TRBV7-8 to TRBJ2-7; D is possibly TRBD1 (6 bases). Trimming cost V 5 bases and J 0 bases, with 17 bases left between them. The CDR3 consists of 16 residues. CDR1 and CDR2 from the germline V gene are SGHVS and FQNEAQ. DNA for the CDR3: TGTGCCAGCAGCCCTCCGGGACAAAGGAGCTCCTACGAGCAGTACTTC. Encoded protein: CASSPPGQRSSYEQYF.

In regard to this clone: The identical CDR3 is also encoded by other nucleotide sequences in the sample. The chain recombines TRBV5-1 with TRBJ1-1; 9 bases are a match to TRBD1. The trim removed 5 bases at V and 5 bases at J, leaving 4 bases unmatched. Germline values: CDR1 SGHRS, CDR2 YFSETQ. CDR3 length equals 13 residues. The CDR3 sequence: CASSPGQGTEAFF. The CDR3 DNA reads as TGCGCCAGCAGTCCTGGACAGGGGACTGAAGCTTTCTTT.

DNA of the CDR3: TGTGCCAGCGAGGGGACCACTGAAGCTTTCTTT. It is translated as CASEGTTEAFF. This rearrangement joins TRBV2 to TRBJ1-1; D is perhaps TRBD1 (5 bases). V dropped 8 bases and J dropped 4 bases, with 8 bases sitting between them. This CDR3 is built from 11 residues. The germline CDR1 and CDR2 sequences are SNHLY and FYNNEI.

The V and J genes are TRBV7-3 and TRBJ2-2; D unclear. CDR3 size: 11 residues. CDR1 and CDR2 from the germline V gene are SGHTA and FQGTGA. V shed 5 bases and J shed 7 bases, with 5 bases lying between them. CDR3 protein: CASSPGGELFF. DNA for the CDR3: TGTGCCAGCAGCCCAGGCGGGGAGCTGTTTTTT.

With respect to this clone: Relative to the germline gene, one junction end is altered; a read error may explain this. The chain couples TRBV14 to TRBJ2-3; D uncertain. CDR3 size: 12 residues. Germline V CDR1 and CDR2: SGHDN, FVKESK. The CDR3 DNA reads as TGTGCCAGCAGCCAAGCCGAATTTGGTCGTATCTTT. This encodes CASSQAEFGRIF. The full variable domain, in which reference TRBV14 and TRBJ2-3 provide the parts outside the CDR3, is EAGVTQFPSHSVIEKGQTVTLRCDPISGHDNLYWYRRVMGKEIKFLLHFVKESKQDESGMPNNRFLAERTGGTYSTLKVQPAELEDSGVYFCASSQAEFGRIFGPGTRLTVL.